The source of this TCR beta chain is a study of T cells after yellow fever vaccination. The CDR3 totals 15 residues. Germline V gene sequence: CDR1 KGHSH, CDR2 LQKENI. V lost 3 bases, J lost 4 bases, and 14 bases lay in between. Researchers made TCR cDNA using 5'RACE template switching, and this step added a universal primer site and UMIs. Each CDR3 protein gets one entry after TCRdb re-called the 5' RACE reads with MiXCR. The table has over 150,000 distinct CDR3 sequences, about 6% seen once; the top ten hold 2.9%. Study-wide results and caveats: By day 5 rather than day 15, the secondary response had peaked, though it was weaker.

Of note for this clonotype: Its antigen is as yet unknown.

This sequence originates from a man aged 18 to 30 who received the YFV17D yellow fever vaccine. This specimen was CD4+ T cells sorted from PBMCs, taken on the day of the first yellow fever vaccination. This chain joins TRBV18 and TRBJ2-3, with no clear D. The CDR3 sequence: CASSPDSMLADTQYF. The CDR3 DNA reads TGTGCCAGCTCACCCGATAGCATGTTAGCAGATACGCAGTATTTT.